This passage covers 30 T cell receptor beta chains from one sample sequenced in a study of cytomegalovirus exposure and HLA in healthy donors. The PCR employed 60 Vbeta primers together with 13 Jbeta primers. Assay used: immunoSEQ multiplex PCR; TCRdb lists only in-frame clones, some missing. Of about 150,000 clones listed, 70% are singletons. Material: PBMCs. These receptors originate from a woman in her sixties or seventies in good health and CMV-seropositive.

The rearrangement joins TRBV10-2 to TRBJ2-3, with D possibly being TRBD2 (6 bases). The V end lost 0 bases, the J end lost 1 base, and 11 bases lay between the germline ends. Germline V gene sequence: CDR1 WSHSY, CDR2 SAAADI. The CDR3 is 16 residues long. CDR3 protein: CASSESGGIGTDTQYF. The CDR3, as DNA: TGCGCCAGCAGTGAGTCTGGCGGGATCGGCACAGATACGCAGTATTTT.

The table lists this clone with a count of one. V and J are TRBV30 and TRBJ1-2; 7 bases match TRBD1. Germline V gives CDR1 GTSNPN, CDR2 SVGIG (reference sequence). V lost 5 bases to trimming and J lost 6 bases; unmatched junction nucleotides: 6. This CDR3 contains 12 residues. The CDR3, as DNA: TGTGCCTGGGCCAGGGACAGTCATGGCTACACCTTC. Protein product: CAWARDSHGYTF.

The chain carries TRBV19 and TRBJ1-5, with D possibly TRBD1 on 6 matching bases. Trimming left V 4 bases short and J 3 bases short, with 13 bases between. The CDR3 runs 15 residues. Germline CDR1 reads LNHDA; CDR2 reads SQIVND (reference sequence). The CDR3 DNA reads TGTGCCAGTAGTAACGACAGGTCCATCAATCAGCCCCAGCATTTT. Translating gives CASSNDRSINQPQHF. Filled out from reference TRBV19 and TRBJ1-5, the complete variable domain reads DGGITQSPKYLFRKEGQNVTLSCEQNLNHDAMYWYRQDPGQGLRLIYYSQIVNDFQKGDIAEGYSVSREKKESFPLTVTSAQKNPTAFYLCASSNDRSINQPQHFGDGTRLSIL.

This clone was observed a few times. V and J are TRBV12-1 and TRBJ2-2; the table's D call, TRBD2, was not checked against the DNA. TRBV12-1 is deemed a pseudogene. The length of the CDR3 is 20 residues. In DNA, the CDR3 is TGTGCCAGCAGCTTTGTTCAAGGGGGGAGGGCCTTAAGCAACACCGGGGAGCTGTTTTTT. This codes for CASSFVQGGRALSNTGELFF.

This chain joins TRBV5-1 and TRBJ1-1; TRBD1 agrees at 8 bases. Germline-derived CDR1 and CDR2 are SGHRS and YFSETQ. Trimming cost V 4 bases and J 0 bases; bases outside gene matches: 5. The CDR3 loop spans 15 amino acids. The CDR3 region has the DNA TGCGCCAGCAGCAAGGGGACAGGCCTGAACACTGAAGCTTTCTTT. Translated: CASSKGTGLNTEAFF.

CDR3 DNA: TGTGCCAGCAGCGGGGGACAGGGGCAAAACTACGAGCAGTACTTC. Translation gives CASSGGQGQNYEQYF. The J gene is TRBJ2-7, the V gene TRBV9, with TRBD1 matching over 10 bases. Germline V gene lookup returns CDR1 SGDLS and CDR2 YYNGEE. CDR3 length equals 15 residues. The V and J ends lost 3 bases and 3 bases, in that order; junction bases with no gene match: 6. Full variable domain (remainder filled in from reference TRBV9 and TRBJ2-7): DSGVTQTPKHLITATGQRVTLRCSPRSGDLSVYWYQQSLDQGLQFLIQYYNGEERAKGNILERFSAQQFPDLHSELNLSSLELGDSALYFCASSGGQGQNYEQYFGPGTRLTVT.

The chain recombines TRBV5-4 with TRBJ2-2; D is ambiguous. Trimming removed 7 bases at V and 4 bases at J, with 14 bases between. CDR1 is SGHNT and CDR2 is YYREEE in the germline V gene (reference sequence). The CDR3 has 14 amino acids. CDR3 loop: CASQRTEPTGELFF. The CDR3 nucleotides read TGTGCCAGCCAAAGAACAGAACCCACCGGGGAGCTGTTTTTT.

In DNA form, the CDR3 reads TGTGCCAGCAGTTTGGGCAGGGTAGGGCAGCCCCAGCATTTT. Its protein is CASSLGRVGQPQHF. V gene TRBV28 combines with J gene TRBJ1-5, with a possible D match to TRBD1 (5 bases). The germline V gene encodes CDR1 MDHEN and CDR2 SYDVKM. With 3 bases removed from V and 7 bases from J, the gap between germline ends came to 13 bases. The CDR3 loop spans 14 amino acids.

The rearrangement uses TRBV6-6 and TRBJ1-2; D unresolved. There are 13 residues in the CDR3. The V end lost 8 bases, the J end lost 6 bases, and 16 bases lay between the germline ends. Per germline, CDR1 MNHNY and CDR2 SVGAGI (reference sequence). The DNA for the CDR3 is TGTGCCAGCCGCAGCGTTAGAGGGCATGGCTACACCTTC. Its translation: CASRSVRGHGYTF.

The chain recombines TRBV6-1 with TRBJ1-1; no firm D call. The CDR3 loop spans 13 amino acids. V dropped 3 bases and J dropped 6 bases, with 11 bases sitting between them. Germline values: CDR1 MNHNS, CDR2 SASEGT. The CDR3 sequence is CASSEPQFSEAFF. The CDR3 coding sequence is TGTGCCAGCAGTGAGCCACAGTTTTCTGAAGCTTTCTTT.

This clone appeared once. This chain connects TRBV29-1 to TRBJ2-1; D gene ambiguous. The CDR3 spans 14 residues. CDR1 is SQVTM, CDR2 ANQGSEA, per germline. With 1 base removed from V and 0 bases from J, the gap between germline ends came to 7 bases. The CDR3 DNA follows: TGCAGCGTTGAAGGTCTCAGCTCCTACAATGAGCAGTTCTTC. It encodes CSVEGLSSYNEQFF.

V usage is TRBV19 and J usage is TRBJ2-1, with a possible D match to TRBD2 (5 bases). This CDR3 comprises 12 residues. Germline CDR1 reads LNHDA; CDR2 reads SQIVND (reference sequence). V was shortened by 1 base and J by 12 bases, with 10 bases between the two germline ends. CDR3 region: CASSIVRGGQFF. The CDR3 nucleotides are TGTGCCAGTAGTATAGTACGAGGAGGGCAGTTCTTC.

The chain recombines TRBV6-5 with TRBJ2-7, with D possibly TRBD1 on 6 matching bases. Trimming left V 5 bases short and J 4 bases short, with 18 bases between. Germline loops: CDR1 MNHEY, CDR2 SVGAGI. The CDR3 consists of 15 residues. The CDR3 is CASSPDGRTAYEQYF. DNA for the CDR3: TGTGCCAGCAGTCCTGACGGACGGACAGCTTACGAGCAGTACTTC.

CDR3 region: CASSSGQITEAFF. DNA for the CDR3: TGTGCCAGCAGCTCCGGACAAATCACTGAAGCTTTCTTT. The V call is TRBV5-5, the J call TRBJ1-1, with D perhaps TRBD1 (5 bases). V gave up 3 bases and J gave up 4 bases, with 10 bases separating them. The CDR3 is made up of 13 amino acids. The germline CDR1 and CDR2 sequences are SGHKS and YYEKEE (reference sequence).

This chain links TRBV2 with TRBJ1-1; D ambiguous. The CDR3 consists of 13 residues. Germline loops: CDR1 SNHLY, CDR2 FYNNEI. Deletions cut 2 bases from V and 2 bases from J, with 6 bases between. In nucleotides, the CDR3 is TGTGCCAGCAGTGAACGAGGAAACACTGAAGCTTTCTTT. Translating it yields CASSERGNTEAFF.

This clone was counted a few times. V and J are TRBV6-6 and TRBJ1-2; the D gene is possibly TRBD1 (5 bases). The CDR3 is 14 residues long. Germline V gene data show CDR1 as MNHNY and CDR2 as SVGAGI (reference sequence). The V end lost 6 bases, the J end lost 4 bases, and 15 bases lay between the germline ends. This chain's CDR3 is CASRTGELGYGYTF. The CDR3 bases are TGTGCCAGCAGAACGGGGGAACTGGGCTATGGCTACACCTTC.

This clone has just a few counts. The chain joins TRBV6-6 to TRBJ2-3; 7 bases agree with TRBD1. The ends lost 6 bases at V and 0 bases at J; junction bases unmatched: 3. Germline V gene sequence: CDR1 MNHNY, CDR2 SVGAGI (reference sequence). CDR3 length: 14 amino acids. The CDR3 region has the DNA TGTGCCAGCAGACCGGACAGGAGCACAGATACGCAGTATTTT. Translation: CASRPDRSTDTQYF.

The chain joins TRBV19 to TRBJ2-1; 9 bases are a match to TRBD2. The CDR3 sequence is 12 residues long. Germline V gene sequence: CDR1 LNHDA, CDR2 SQIVND (reference sequence). Unmatched junction bases numbered 4, after V lost 6 bases and J lost 10 bases. The CDR3 loop reads CASRPLAGEQFF. The CDR3 DNA reads as TGTGCCAGTAGACCACTAGCGGGCGAGCAGTTCTTC.

This chain connects TRBV14 to TRBJ2-4; D may be TRBD1 (6 bases). This CDR3 is 15 amino acids long. Germline CDR1 and CDR2: SGHDN and FVKESK. V was cut by 2 bases and J by 4 bases, with 12 bases left in between. The CDR3: CASSQRGTGKNIQYF. CDR3 DNA: TGTGCCAGCAGCCAAAGGGGCACAGGGAAAAACATTCAGTACTTC.

CDR3 nucleotides: TGTGCCAGCTCACCACTGTCGGGACAGGGGCTGACAGATACGCAGTATTTT. Its protein is CASSPLSGQGLTDTQYF. The V gene is TRBV18, the J gene TRBJ2-3, with TRBD1 matching 10 bases. After removal of 1 base from V and 3 bases from J, the junction contained 7 bases not matched to a gene. The CDR3 consists of 17 residues. Germline lookup yields CDR1 KGHSH and CDR2 LQKENI.

This rearrangement joins TRBV10-1 to TRBJ1-1; a possible D gene is TRBD1 (5 bases). The CDR3 spans 13 residues. Trimming stripped 3 bases from V and 0 bases from J, with 5 bases between. Per germline, CDR1 WNHNN and CDR2 SYGVQD (reference sequence). CDR3 nucleotides: TGCGCCAGCAGTGACAGGGTGAACACTGAAGCTTTCTTT. It translates to CASSDRVNTEAFF.

This clone was detected a few times. The V and J genes are TRBV19 and TRBJ2-5; 11 bases map to TRBD2. Losses at the gene ends were 2 bases for V and 5 bases for J; bases not matched to a gene: 4. CDR1 and CDR2 from the germline V gene are LNHDA and SQIVND (reference sequence). The CDR3 length is 15 residues. The CDR3 DNA follows: TGTGCCAGTAGTATAACTAGCGGGAGTTTGGAGACCCAGTACTTC. It yields the protein CASSITSGSLETQYF. Combining the CDR3 with reference TRBV19 and TRBJ2-5 gives the whole variable domain DGGITQSPKYLFRKEGQNVTLSCEQNLNHDAMYWYRQDPGQGLRLIYYSQIVNDFQKGDIAEGYSVSREKKESFPLTVTSAQKNPTAFYLCASSITSGSLETQYFGPGTRLLVL.

The V call is TRBV28, the J call TRBJ2-7, with 9 positions matching TRBD2. Germline-derived CDR1 and CDR2 are MDHEN and SYDVKM. V lost 4 bases to trimming and J lost 2 bases; unmatched junction nucleotides: 9. This CDR3 spans 16 amino acids. This CDR3 reads CASSSSAVAGAYEQYF. The CDR3 DNA is TGTGCCAGCAGTTCCTCGGCGGTAGCGGGGGCCTACGAGCAGTACTTC.

The CDR3 DNA reads as TGTGCCAGCAGTTCACCAGGGGCGGCTGAAGCTTTCTTT. Translated: CASSSPGAAEAFF. The V and J genes are TRBV6-5 and TRBJ1-1; D may be TRBD1 (6 bases). The CDR3 is 13 residues long. Germline V gives CDR1 MNHEY, CDR2 SVGAGI. The V end was cut by 4 bases, the J end by 6 bases, with 12 bases between.

This chain links TRBV4-2 with TRBJ2-5; 10 bases align to TRBD2. The assigned J gene may be wrong: the sequence end matches TRBJ2-7 better. This CDR3 has 16 residues. CDR1 and CDR2 from the germline V gene are LGHNA and YNFKEQ. For the CDR3, the DNA is TGTGCCAGCAGCCAAGATGGTGGACTAGCGGCCTACGAGCAGTACTTC. It specifies CASSQDGGLAAYEQYF.

The chain links TRBV6-5 to TRBJ2-7, with D perhaps matching TRBD2 (6 bases). V was trimmed by 7 bases and J by 2 bases, leaving 6 bases between them. CDR3 length: 11 amino acids. Germline values: CDR1 MNHEY, CDR2 SVGAGI. The CDR3 loop reads CASTGAYEQYF. Written as DNA, the CDR3 is TGTGCCAGCACGGGAGCCTACGAGCAGTACTTC.

This chain links TRBV2 with TRBJ2-7, with 13 bases aligning to TRBD2. Germline CDR1 SNHLY, CDR2 FYNNEI. There are 14 residues in the CDR3. V shed 4 bases, J shed 3 bases, and the junction held 0 bases outside the gene matches. CDR3 coding DNA: TGTGCCAGCAGTGGGACTAGCGGGAGCTACGAGCAGTACTTC. Translation gives CASSGTSGSYEQYF.

This chain joins TRBV9 and TRBJ2-5, with D perhaps matching TRBD2 (6 bases). V dropped 0 bases and J dropped 2 bases, with 8 bases sitting between them. Per the germline V gene, CDR1 is SGDLS and CDR2 is YYNGEE. The CDR3 runs 14 residues. CDR3 loop: CASSVDSGQETQYF. CDR3 in DNA: TGTGCCAGCAGCGTAGATAGCGGACAAGAGACCCAGTACTTC.

V gene TRBV28 combines with J gene TRBJ1-4; D might be TRBD1 (6 bases). Trimming took off 8 bases at V and 4 bases at J, with 14 bases between the two ends. Germline CDR1 reads MDHEN; CDR2 reads SYDVKM. The CDR3 covers 14 residues. The CDR3 sequence: CASGSTGFNEKLFF. The CDR3 DNA follows: TGTGCCAGCGGGTCAACAGGGTTTAATGAAAAACTGTTTTTT.

This chain uses TRBV6-5 with TRBJ2-7, with D uncertain. The CDR3 has 16 amino acids. The V end lost 2 bases, the J end lost 0 bases, and 14 bases lay between the germline ends. Germline V gene sequence: CDR1 MNHEY, CDR2 SVGAGI. The chain's CDR3 is CASSYAPMPSSYEQYF. CDR3 sequence (DNA): TGTGCCAGCAGTTACGCCCCGATGCCGAGCTCCTACGAGCAGTACTTC.